The 14 T cell receptor beta chains listed next were all sequenced from one sample in a study of identical twins. TCRdb re-called the 5' RACE reads with MiXCR, one entry per CDR3 protein. The data hold a few hundred thousand distinct CDR3 sequences, with over 9.5% observed a single time. The material sequenced was memory T cells sorted from blood. The receptor set was obtained from a man between 45 and 60 years old in good health.

This clonotype was counted ten times or more. V usage is TRBV6-2 or TRBV6-3 and J usage is TRBJ1-4; TRBD1 matches 8 bases. V shed 2 bases and J 5 bases; nucleotides not matched to a gene: 7. CDR1 MNHEY and CDR2 SVGEGT come from the germline V gene. The CDR3 covers 16 residues. CDR3 sequence reads: CASSYLRDRTNEKLFF. The CDR3 DNA reads as TGTGCCAGCAGTTACCTCCGGGACAGGACAAATGAAAAACTGTTTTTT.

The rearrangement links TRBV4-1 to TRBJ1-5; 8 bases fit TRBD1. Germline V CDR1 and CDR2: MGHRA, YSYEKL. The CDR3 contains 14 residues. J gave up 6 bases and V 4 bases, and 5 bases lay outside the gene matches. This CDR3 reads CASSLGTGLQPQHF. The DNA for the CDR3 is TGCGCCAGCAGCCTCGGGACAGGTCTTCAGCCCCAGCATTTT.

The chain has TRBV4-3 and TRBJ2-7, with D tentatively TRBD1 (5 bases). CDR1 LGHNA and CDR2 YSLEER come from the germline V gene. V lost 0 bases to trimming and J lost 10 bases, with 10 bases between them. This CDR3 region has 12 residues. CDR3 sequence reads: CASSQDRGFQYF. The CDR3 DNA follows: TGCGCCAGCAGCCAAGATAGGGGATTCCAGTACTTC.

Many counts were recorded for this clonotype. The chain employs TRBV12-3 or TRBV12-4 and TRBJ1-1; the D is unclear. The CDR3 covers 13 residues. V lost 3 bases and J lost 4, with 9 bases in between. Here the CDR3 reads CASSFSRGTEAFF. CDR3 nucleotide sequence: TGTGCCAGCAGTTTTTCCCGGGGCACTGAAGCTTTCTTT.

In its sample, this clonotype was seen many times. The chain links TRBV7-2 to TRBJ2-3; 12 positions match TRBD2. Germline CDR1 is SGHTA and CDR2 is FQGNSA. CDR3 length: 14 residues. V gave up 8 bases and J gave up 6 bases; unmatched junction bases: 6. The CDR3 DNA follows: TGTGCCAGCGCCTCTAGCGGGGGGGGGGATACGCAGTATTTT. Amino acids: CASASSGGGDTQYF.

At least ten counts were recorded for this clonotype. The gene calls are TRBV5-1 and TRBJ2-7, with 7 bases that match TRBD1. From germline, CDR1 is SGHRS and CDR2 YFSETQ. CDR3 length equals 13 residues. The J segment lost 6 bases and the V segment lost 0 bases, leaving 3 bases of the junction unmatched. The CDR3 is CASSLEGAGEQYF. The CDR3 nucleotides are TGCGCCAGCAGCTTGGAGGGGGCAGGCGAGCAGTACTTC. The full variable domain, in which reference TRBV5-1 and TRBJ2-7 provide the parts outside the CDR3, is KAGVTQTPRYLIKTRGQQVTLSCSPISGHRSVSWYQQTPGQGLQFLFEYFSETQRNKGNFPGRFSGRQFSNSRSEMNVSTLELGDSALYLCASSLEGAGEQYFGPGTRLTVT.

This clonotype has ten or more counts. The chain is built from TRBV29-1 and TRBJ2-5; D uncertain. CDR3 size: 14 residues. V shed 3 bases and J shed 4 bases, with 15 bases lying between them. Germline-derived CDR1 and CDR2 are SQVTM and ANQGSEA. Here the CDR3 reads CSVDKGFDAETQYF. In DNA, the CDR3 is TGCAGCGTTGATAAGGGCTTCGACGCAGAGACCCAGTACTTC.

The table lists this clonotype with a few counts. V and J are TRBV7-9 and TRBJ2-1; 8 bases are a match to TRBD2. Germline-derived CDR1 and CDR2 are SEHNR and FQNEAQ (reference sequence). The CDR3 spans 15 residues. J was trimmed by 7 bases and V by 1 base; bases with no gene match: 6. The CDR3 nucleotides read TGTGCCAGCAGCTTAGACGGGGGGGCGTGGAATGAGCAGTTCTTC. Encoded protein: CASSLDGGAWNEQFF.

The chain has TRBV9 and TRBJ1-3; 8 bases are a match to TRBD1. Germline V gives CDR1 SGDLS, CDR2 YYNGEE. This CDR3 region has 15 residues. J gave up 1 base and V 3 bases, and 3 bases lay outside the gene matches. CDR3 sequence: CASSGTGTSGNTIYF. The CDR3 DNA is TGTGCCAGCAGCGGGACAGGGACGTCTGGAAACACCATATATTTT.

This clonotype appeared a few times. This rearrangement joins TRBV6-1 to TRBJ2-5, with TRBD1 matching over 8 bases. Germline-derived CDR1 and CDR2 are MNHNS and SASEGT. J was trimmed by 4 bases and V by 1 base; bases with no gene match: 5. This CDR3 has 15 residues. The CDR3 region has the DNA TGTGCCAGCAGTGAAGGGACAGGGATGCGAGAGACCCAGTACTTC. Protein product: CASSEGTGMRETQYF.

The table lists this clonotype with a few counts. V is TRBV12-3 or TRBV12-4 and J is TRBJ2-6; D may match TRBD1 or TRBD2 (5 bases each). This CDR3 has 16 residues. Trimming left V 2 bases short and J 4 bases short, with 12 bases between. The CDR3 sequence is CASSLIQGAGANVLTF. CDR3 in DNA: TGTGCCAGCAGTTTAATTCAGGGAGCGGGGGCCAACGTCCTGACTTTC.

This clonotype was seen ten or more times. In DNA form, the CDR3 reads TGTGCCAGCAGTTTATTGGGGGATTCCCACAATGAGCAGTTCTTC. Protein: CASSLLGDSHNEQFF. V is TRBV28 and J is TRBJ2-1; tentatively, D is TRBD1 or TRBD2 (5 bases each). Trimming cost V 1 base and J 5 bases, with 12 bases left between them. This CDR3 is 15 amino acids long. Germline V gives CDR1 MDHEN, CDR2 SYDVKM.

This clonotype was found a few times. The chain combines TRBV29-1 with TRBJ2-3; 8 bases are shared with TRBD1. The ends lost 4 bases at V and 3 bases at J; junction bases unmatched: 3. The germline CDR1 and CDR2 sequences are SQVTM and ANQGSEA. This CDR3 region has 13 residues. The CDR3: CSVGGQVTDTQYF. Here the CDR3 DNA reads TGCAGCGTTGGGGGACAGGTAACAGATACGCAGTATTTT.

This chain links TRBV7-9 with TRBJ2-7; possible D gene TRBD2, 6 bases. Germline V gene sequence: CDR1 SEHNR, CDR2 FQNEAQ (reference sequence). The CDR3 contains 14 residues. V lost 8 bases and J 7 bases, leaving 21 bases between the germline ends. The CDR3 nucleotides are TGTGCCAGCGGGTCCGGGACTCTATCTCTGGAGCAGTACTTC. Amino acid sequence: CASGSGTLSLEQYF. Full variable domain (missing parts from reference TRBV7-9 and TRBJ2-7): DTGVSQNPRHKITKRGQNVTFRCDPISEHNRLYWYRQTLGQGPEFLTYFQNEAQLEKSRLLSDRFSAERPKGSFSTLEIQRTEQGDSAMYLCASGSGTLSLEQYFGPGTRLTVT.